These 2 T cell receptor beta chains came from one sample sequenced in a study of vaccination effects on CD4 cells after COVID-19 (dated 2022 in TCRdb). Library generation was performed with the immunoSEQ multiplex PCR assay. The source is immuneACCESS, and TCRdb retained only in-frame sequences with V and J called. Part of the clones is not carried over; for the studies checked, unresolved V genes explain less than half of this, and the remainder is unexplained. This sample is represented by about 28,000 clones; around 75% of them were singletons. About 32% of the sample is in the top ten clones. In the ViraFEST assay, PBMC were stimulated with viral peptide pools, and antigen-specific CD4+ T cell clonotypes were then identified by expansion using TCR sequencing. After about 10 days of culture, CD4+ T cells were isolated with the EasySep CD4+ T cell isolation kit. Healthy vaccine recipients had no prior SARS-CoV-2 infection, confirmed by negative nucleocapsid antibodies before and after vaccination.

No antigen has been assigned to these receptors. Sequenced here: CD4+ T cells from PBMCs cultured with SARS-CoV-2 spike peptides, sampled before COVID-19 vaccination. Reading the label with the study, this specimen's cell subset or site is: SARS-CoV-2 spike overlapping peptide pool stimulation. All receptors come from a human donor who received a COVID-19 vaccine.

CDR3 in amino acids: CAISDHTSGYNEQFF. CDR3 DNA sequence: TGTGCCATCAGTGATCATACTAGCGGATACAATGAGCAGTTCTTC. The gene calls are TRBV10-3 and TRBJ2-1; 8 bases line up with TRBD2. The CDR3 runs to 15 residues. Looked up from germline, CDR1 is ENHRY and CDR2 is SYGVKD. V trimming: 3 bases; J trimming: 4 bases; junction bases outside the gene matches: 5.

This clone was observed a few times. J is TRBJ2-1 and V is TRBV6-4, with a possible D match to TRBD1 (6 bases). Germline V gene lookup returns CDR1 MRHNA and CDR2 SNTAGT. Trimming took off 0 bases at V and 7 bases at J, with 7 bases between the two ends. The CDR3 contains 13 residues. CDR3 DNA: TGTGCCAGCAGTGACTCGGACAGTAATGAGCAGTTCTTC. Its translation is CASSDSDSNEQFF.